This T cell receptor (beta chain) was sequenced during a study of OX40 agonist ivuxolimab in advanced cancers. V lost 4 bases and J lost 5, with 15 bases in between. The CDR3 runs to 15 residues. CDR1 SGHRS and CDR2 YFSETQ come from the germline V gene. Method: immunoSEQ multiplex PCR; TCRdb's copy keeps in-frame clones and lacks some. The profile covers around 67,000 clones, with roughly 83% appearing a single time and 0.65% to 0.85% taken by the ten largest. The sequence was collected from an adult with an advanced solid tumor such as melanoma, head and neck, liver or kidney cancer. The chain links TRBV5-1 to TRBJ1-4, with a tentative D call TRBD1 (5 bases). The sequences come from CD4+ or CD8+ T cells sorted from blood, collected in a trial of the OX40 agonist ivuxolimab. The DNA of the CDR3 is TGCGCCAGCAGCGATGGTGGGGCAGAAAATGAAAAACTGTTTTTT. Protein sequence: CASSDGGAENEKLFF.